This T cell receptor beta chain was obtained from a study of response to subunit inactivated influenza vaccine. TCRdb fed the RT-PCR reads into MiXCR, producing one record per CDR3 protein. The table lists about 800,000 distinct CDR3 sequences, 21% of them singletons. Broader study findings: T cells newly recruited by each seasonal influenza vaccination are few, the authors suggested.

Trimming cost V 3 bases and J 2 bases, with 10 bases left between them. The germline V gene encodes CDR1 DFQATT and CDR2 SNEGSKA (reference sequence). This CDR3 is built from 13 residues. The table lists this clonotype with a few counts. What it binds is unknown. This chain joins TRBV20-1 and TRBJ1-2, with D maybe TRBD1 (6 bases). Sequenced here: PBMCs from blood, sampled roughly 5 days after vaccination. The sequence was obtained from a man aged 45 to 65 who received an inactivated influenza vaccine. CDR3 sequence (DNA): TGCAGTGCTAGTAGCACAGGGAACTATGGCTACACCTTC. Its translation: CSASSTGNYGYTF.